The next 4 T cell receptor beta chains were all read from a single sample in a study of shared clonotypes between healthy human individuals. Profiling relied on immunoSEQ multiplex PCR, and the TCRdb table lists in-frame clones only, not all of them. Found here are under 1,100,000 clones, roughly 70% of them singletons; the top ten hold about 1.5%. Material: memory CD4+ T cells sorted from blood. As to subset: CD45RA-negative fraction. Receptors were obtained from a man aged 18 to 35 in good health.

The CDR3 DNA reads as TGCGCCAGCAGTGAAGGAACTAGCGCCTTAGGGTGGGAGACCCAGTACTTC. Its translation: CASSEGTSALGWETQYF. The gene calls are TRBV10-2 and TRBJ2-5, with 7 bases lining up with TRBD2. Unmatched junction bases numbered 15, after V lost 3 bases and J lost 5 bases. The CDR3 totals 17 residues. Germline CDR1 reads WSHSY; CDR2 reads SAAADI.

The chain joins TRBV7-9 to TRBJ2-7; D gene ambiguous. The length of the CDR3 is 14 residues. V was pared by 4 bases and J by 0 bases, with 10 bases between. From germline, CDR1 is SEHNR and CDR2 FQNEAQ (reference sequence). DNA of the CDR3: TGTGCCAGCAGCTCCACGACCGGCTCCTACGAGCAGTACTTC. It specifies CASSSTTGSYEQYF.

V gene TRBV14 combines with J gene TRBJ1-6, with D maybe TRBD1 (5 bases). Trimming removed 2 bases at V and 9 bases at J, with 11 bases between. CDR1 SGHDN and CDR2 FVKESK come from the germline V gene. This CDR3 contains 14 residues. The chain's CDR3 is CASSQSGLSSPLHF. CDR3 bases: TGTGCCAGCAGCCAATCGGGGCTGAGTTCACCCCTCCACTTT.

J is TRBJ1-4 and V is TRBV5-3, with 9 bases fitting TRBD1. TRBV5-3 is an ORF, with its function uncertain. J lost 6 bases, V lost 3 bases, and 12 bases had no gene match. The CDR3 extends over 17 amino acids. CDR3 region: CARSSSRDRESDEKLFF. The CDR3 bases are TGTGCCAGAAGCTCGTCCCGGGACAGGGAGTCGGATGAAAAACTGTTTTTT.